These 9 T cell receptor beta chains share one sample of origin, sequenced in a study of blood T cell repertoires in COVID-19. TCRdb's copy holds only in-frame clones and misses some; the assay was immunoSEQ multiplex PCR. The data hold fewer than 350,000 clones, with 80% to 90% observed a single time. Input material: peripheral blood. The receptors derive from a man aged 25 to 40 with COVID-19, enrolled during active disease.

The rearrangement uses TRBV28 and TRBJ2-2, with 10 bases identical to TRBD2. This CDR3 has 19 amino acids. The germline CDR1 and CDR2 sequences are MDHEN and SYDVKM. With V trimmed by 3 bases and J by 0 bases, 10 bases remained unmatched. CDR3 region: CASSFFLTSGFANTGELFF. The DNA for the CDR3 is TGTGCCAGCAGTTTCTTCTTGACTAGCGGGTTCGCGAACACCGGGGAGCTGTTTTTT.

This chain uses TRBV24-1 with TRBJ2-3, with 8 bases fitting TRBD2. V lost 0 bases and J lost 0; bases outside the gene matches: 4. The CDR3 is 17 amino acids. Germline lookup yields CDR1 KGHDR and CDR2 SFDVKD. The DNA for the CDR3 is TGTGCCACCAGTGATTTGCCCGGGGGGGGGAGCACAGATACGCAGTATTTT. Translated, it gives CATSDLPGGGSTDTQYF.

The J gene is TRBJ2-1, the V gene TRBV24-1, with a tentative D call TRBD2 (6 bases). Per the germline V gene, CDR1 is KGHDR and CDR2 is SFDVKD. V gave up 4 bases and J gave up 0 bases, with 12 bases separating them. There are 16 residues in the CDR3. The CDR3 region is CATSDAGGSSYNEQFF. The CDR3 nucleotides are TGTGCCACCAGTGACGCAGGAGGGAGCTCCTACAATGAGCAGTTCTTC.

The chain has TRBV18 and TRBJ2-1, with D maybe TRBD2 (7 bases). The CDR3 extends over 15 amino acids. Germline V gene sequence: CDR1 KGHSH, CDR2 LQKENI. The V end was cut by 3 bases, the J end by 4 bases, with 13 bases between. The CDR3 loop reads CASSPGRGAYNEQFF. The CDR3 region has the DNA TGTGCCAGCTCACCGGGCCGGGGGGCTTACAATGAGCAGTTCTTC.

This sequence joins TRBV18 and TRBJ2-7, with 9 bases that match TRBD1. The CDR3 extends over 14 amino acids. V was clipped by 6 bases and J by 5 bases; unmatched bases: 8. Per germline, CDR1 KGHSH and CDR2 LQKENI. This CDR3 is CASSPGTGPHEQYF. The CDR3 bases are TGTGCCAGCTCTCCAGGGACAGGGCCCCACGAGCAGTACTTC.

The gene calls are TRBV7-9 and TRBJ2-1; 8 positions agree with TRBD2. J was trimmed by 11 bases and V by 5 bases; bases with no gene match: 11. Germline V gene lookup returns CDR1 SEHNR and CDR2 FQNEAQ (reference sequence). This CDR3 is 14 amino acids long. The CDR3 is CASSPAGEVDKQFF. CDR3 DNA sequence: TGTGCCAGCAGCCCAGCGGGGGAGGTCGATAAGCAGTTCTTC.

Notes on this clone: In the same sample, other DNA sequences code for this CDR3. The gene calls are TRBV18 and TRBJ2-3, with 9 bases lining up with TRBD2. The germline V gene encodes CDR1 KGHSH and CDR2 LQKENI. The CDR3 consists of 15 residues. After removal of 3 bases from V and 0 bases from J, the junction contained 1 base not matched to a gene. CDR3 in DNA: TGTGCCAGCTCACCCACTAGCGGGAGCACAGATACGCAGTATTTT. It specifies CASSPTSGSTDTQYF.

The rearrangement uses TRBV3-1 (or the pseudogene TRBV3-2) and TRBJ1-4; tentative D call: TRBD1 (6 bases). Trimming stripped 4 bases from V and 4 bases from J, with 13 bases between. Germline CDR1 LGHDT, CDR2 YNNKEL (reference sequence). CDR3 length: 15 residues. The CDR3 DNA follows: TGTGCCAGCAGCCCCCGCCAGGGGAATAATGAAAAACTGTTTTTT. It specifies CASSPRQGNNEKLFF.

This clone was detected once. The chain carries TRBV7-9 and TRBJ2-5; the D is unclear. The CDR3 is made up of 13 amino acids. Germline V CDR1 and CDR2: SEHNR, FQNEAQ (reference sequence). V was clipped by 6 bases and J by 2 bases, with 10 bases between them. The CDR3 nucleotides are TGTGCCAGCAGTTATCGACAACAAGAGACCCAGTACTTC. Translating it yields CASSYRQQETQYF.